The sequence of this T cell receptor (beta chain) was determined in a study of PD-1 blockade in classical Hodgkin lymphoma. Overall study findings and caveats: Nivolumab starters within 1 year of ASCT were excluded. Baseline TCR diversity was reportedly lower in newly diagnosed patients than in healthy donors. It was reported as lower still in relapsed/refractory patients.

Trimming cost V 4 bases and J 0 bases, with 6 bases left between them. This CDR3 region has 13 residues. Germline V gives CDR1 MNHEY, CDR2 SVGAGI. Remarks on this clone: The antigen is undetermined.

Method: immunoSEQ multiplex PCR; TCRdb's copy keeps in-frame clones and lacks some. Of just over 14,000 clones detected, about 86% appear once; the ten largest clones hold about 25%. Every one of the patients relapsed after autologous stem cell transplantation (brentuximab vedotin exposure was variable). The starting material was peripheral blood mononuclear cells (PBMCs), obtained before the second cycle of nivolumab. The source is a human donor with classical Hodgkin lymphoma. This chain joins TRBV6-5 and TRBJ1-1, with D uncertain. This chain's CDR3 is CASSSTLNTEAFF. DNA of the CDR3: TGTGCCAGCAGTTCGACACTGAACACTGAAGCTTTCTTT.